A single sample gave rise to the 27 T cell receptor beta chains below, sequenced in a study of cytomegalovirus exposure and HLA in healthy donors. PCR used 60 Vbeta primers and 13 Jbeta primers. Clones were sequenced by immunoSEQ multiplex PCR, and TCRdb holds only the in-frame ones, with some missing. Found here are under 300,000 clones, about 66% of them singletons; the top ten hold 2% to 2.5%. Sequencing was performed on PBMCs. All receptors come from a female donor in good health and CMV-seronegative.

This clone turned up a few times. The V and J genes are TRBV2 and TRBJ2-5, with D hard to call. Looked up from germline, CDR1 is SNHLY and CDR2 is FYNNEI. This CDR3 spans 13 amino acids. V was pared by 1 base and J by 4 bases, with 7 bases between. The CDR3 loop reads CASSEVQRETQYF. CDR3 DNA: TGTGCCAGCAGTGAAGTGCAGCGAGAGACCCAGTACTTC.

The chain uses TRBV2 and TRBJ2-4, with TRBD1 matching over 10 bases. The V segment lost 5 bases and the J segment 4 bases; nucleotides outside the gene matches: 11. CDR3 size: 17 residues. Germline V gene sequence: CDR1 SNHLY, CDR2 FYNNEI. The CDR3 DNA is TGTGCCAGCAGTCGCCCGGGACAGGGGCCAGAAAAAAACATTCAGTACTTC. This translates into CASSRPGQGPEKNIQYF. Based on the CDR3 plus reference TRBV2 and TRBJ2-4, the full variable domain is EPEVTQTPSHQVTQMGQEVILRCVPISNHLYFYWYRQILGQKVEFLVSFYNNEISEKSEIFDDQFSVERPDGSNFTLKIRSTKLEDSAMYFCASSRPGQGPEKNIQYFGAGTRLSVL.

The V and J genes are TRBV6-5 and TRBJ1-6; perhaps TRBD1 as D (5 bases). The CDR3 runs to 15 residues. Germline V lookup: CDR1 MNHEY, CDR2 SVGAGI. V shed 3 bases and J shed 6 bases, with 12 bases lying between them. CDR3 in amino acids: CASSYWDRGNSPLHF. The CDR3 bases are TGTGCCAGCAGTTATTGGGATAGGGGTAATTCACCCCTCCACTTT.

As to this clone: The same CDR3 is also encoded by other DNA sequences in this sample. The chain links TRBV10-1 to TRBJ1-1; D not certain. Between the trimmed V and J ends, which lost 3 bases and 2 bases, there was a span of 7 bases. Germline values: CDR1 WNHNN, CDR2 SYGVQD (reference sequence). The CDR3 contains 13 residues. CDR3 DNA: TGCGCCAGCAGTGAACAGCTAAACACTGAAGCTTTCTTT. This sequence encodes CASSEQLNTEAFF.

Regarding this clone: At one end the junction does not follow the germline gene, possibly because of a read error. The gene calls are TRBV7-9 and TRBJ2-7, with 8 nucleotides matching TRBD1. Per germline, CDR1 SEHNR and CDR2 FQNEAQ (reference sequence). The CDR3 is 16 amino acids. The CDR3: CSSSFSRTGRWDEQYF. Here the CDR3 DNA reads TGTTCCAGCAGCTTCTCCAGGACAGGGCGATGGGACGAGCAGTACTTC.

This chain joins TRBV7-2 and TRBJ2-1, with 13 bases matching TRBD2. Germline V gene sequence: CDR1 SGHTA, CDR2 FQGNSA. CDR3 length: 15 residues. V trimming: 5 bases; J trimming: 9 bases; junction bases outside the gene matches: 7. The CDR3: CASSPRTSGRSEQFF. The DNA for the CDR3 is TGTGCCAGCAGCCCACGGACTAGCGGGAGAAGTGAGCAGTTCTTC.

The chain employs TRBV6-6 and TRBJ2-5, with D perhaps TRBD1 (6 bases). The V gene's germline CDR1 is MNHNY and CDR2 SVGAGI (reference sequence). CDR3 length: 15 amino acids. Between the trimmed V and J ends, which lost 4 bases and 2 bases, there was a span of 14 bases. CDR3 amino acids: CASSSADRLQETQYF. The CDR3 DNA follows: TGTGCCAGCAGTTCGGCGGACAGATTACAAGAGACCCAGTACTTC.

This clone appeared once. The gene calls are TRBV6-5 and TRBJ1-2, with TRBD1 as a possible D gene (6 bases). Germline loops: CDR1 MNHEY, CDR2 SVGAGI. V dropped 2 bases and J dropped 8 bases, with 18 bases sitting between them. The CDR3 spans 15 residues. CDR3 region: CASSYALGGARGYTF. CDR3 DNA: TGTGCCAGCAGTTACGCCCTGGGGGGGGCGCGAGGCTACACCTTC.

The gene calls are TRBV12-5 and TRBJ2-3; weak D call: TRBD2 (5 bases). The CDR3 contains 12 residues. Trimming stripped 6 bases from V and 4 bases from J, with 8 bases between. CDR1 and CDR2 from the germline V gene are LGHNT and FRNRAP. CDR3 DNA: TGTGCTAGTGGGCCCGGGGCAGATACGCAGTATTTT. Translation gives CASGPGADTQYF.

This chain connects TRBV2 to TRBJ2-1; 10 nucleotides match TRBD2. Germline CDR1 is SNHLY and CDR2 is FYNNEI. V lost 7 bases, J lost 8 bases, and 8 bases stayed unmatched. The length of the CDR3 is 14 residues. The CDR3 DNA reads as TGTGCCAGCAAACTGCTAGCGGGAGTGGATGAGCAGTTCTTC. This codes for CASKLLAGVDEQFF.

There are a few counts of this clone. V is TRBV5-1 and J is TRBJ2-7; weak D call: TRBD2 (6 bases). The CDR3 covers 14 residues. Per the germline V gene, CDR1 is SGHRS and CDR2 is YFSETQ. The V end was cut by 3 bases, the J end by 0 bases, with 10 bases between. The CDR3 nucleotides read TGCGCCAGCAGCTGGCGGGGAGGCTCCTACGAGCAGTACTTC. Translation: CASSWRGGSYEQYF. Full variable domain (outside the CDR3, taken from reference TRBV5-1 and TRBJ2-7): KAGVTQTPRYLIKTRGQQVTLSCSPISGHRSVSWYQQTPGQGLQFLFEYFSETQRNKGNFPGRFSGRQFSNSRSEMNVSTLELGDSALYLCASSWRGGSYEQYFGPGTRLTVT.

The genes are TRBV15 and TRBJ2-4; TRBD2 is a possible D gene (5 bases). Between the trimmed V and J ends, which lost 3 bases and 9 bases, there was a span of 21 bases. CDR1 and CDR2 (germline): LNHNV, YYDKDF (reference sequence). This CDR3 is 16 amino acids long. Here the CDR3 DNA reads TGTGCCACCAGCAGCGAGAGGGTAGAAGGAGTCGGCATTCAGTACTTC. Translation gives CATSSERVEGVGIQYF.

This chain connects TRBV5-5 to TRBJ2-3, with D perhaps matching TRBD2 (5 bases). The length of the CDR3 is 14 residues. The ends were cut back, 0 bases at V and 6 bases at J, with 11 bases in the middle. CDR1 and CDR2 from the germline V gene are SGHKS and YYEKEE (reference sequence). The DNA of the CDR3 is TGTGCCAGCAGCTTGGGTCCCCGAGGGGATACGCAGTATTTT. This encodes CASSLGPRGDTQYF.

The CDR3 is CASSHSGAEQFF. The CDR3 DNA reads as TGTGCCAGCAGTCATTCGGGTGCTGAGCAGTTCTTC. This rearrangement joins TRBV6-1 to TRBJ2-1; D call uncertain. The CDR3 contains 12 residues. Trimming removed 5 bases at V and 9 bases at J, with 11 bases between. Germline V gene data show CDR1 as MNHNS and CDR2 as SASEGT.

The V gene is TRBV28, the J gene TRBJ1-2; D unclear. There are 12 residues in the CDR3. Looked up from germline, CDR1 is MDHEN and CDR2 is SYDVKM. Trimming stripped 6 bases from V and 4 bases from J, with 9 bases between. The CDR3: CASRPVLYGYTF. For the CDR3, the DNA is TGTGCCAGCAGGCCAGTCCTCTATGGCTACACCTTC.

V usage is TRBV7-9 and J usage is TRBJ2-7; 14 bases line up with TRBD2. With V trimmed by 5 bases and J by 2 bases, 5 bases remained unmatched. The CDR3 contains 16 residues. Germline-derived CDR1 and CDR2 are SEHNR and FQNEAQ (reference sequence). In DNA, the CDR3 is TGTGCCAGCAGCCCTCCGGGACTAGCGGGGGCCTACGAGCAGTACTTC. Its translation: CASSPPGLAGAYEQYF.

CDR3 sequence reads: CASGWTGTNEKLFF. The CDR3 DNA is TGCGCCAGCGGATGGACAGGGACTAATGAAAAACTGTTTTTT. The gene calls are TRBV4-1 and TRBJ1-4; 8 bases are shared with TRBD1. The CDR3 runs 14 residues. The germline V gene has CDR1 MGHRA and CDR2 YSYEKL. J was trimmed by 2 bases and V by 8 bases; bases with no gene match: 4.

As regards this clone: One base away lies a much larger clone, so this may be a sequencing read error. The chain joins TRBV5-4 to TRBJ2-7; D is ambiguous. Deletions cut 0 bases from V and 4 bases from J, with 5 bases between. This CDR3 is 12 amino acids long. Germline V gene data show CDR1 as SGHNT and CDR2 as YYREEE (reference sequence). The CDR3 is CASSLGAYEQYF. Written as DNA, the CDR3 is TGTGCCAGCAGCTTGGGGGCGTACGAGCAGTACTTC.

This clone is a singleton in its sample. V is TRBV5-4 and J is TRBJ1-2; TRBD1 matches at 7 bases. The V and J ends lost 1 base and 7 bases, in that order; junction bases with no gene match: 7. CDR1 and CDR2 (germline): SGHNT, YYREEE (reference sequence). The CDR3 contains 14 residues. This chain's CDR3 is CASSLQGGRSGYTF. CDR3 nucleotides: TGTGCCAGCAGCTTGCAGGGGGGACGGAGTGGCTACACCTTC.

This chain uses TRBV15 with TRBJ1-4, with 8 bases fitting TRBD1. The CDR3 is 15 residues long. CDR1 is LNHNV and CDR2 is YYDKDF in the germline V gene (reference sequence). J lost 7 bases, V lost 0 bases, and 4 bases had no gene match. The CDR3 DNA follows: TGTGCCACCAGCAGAGATTCTGGGACAGGTGAAAAACTGTTTTTT. It codes for CATSRDSGTGEKLFF.

The V call is TRBV11-1, the J call TRBJ2-7; TRBD2 matches at 12 bases. The ends lost 3 bases at V and 5 bases at J; junction bases unmatched: 11. The CDR3 totals 17 residues. Germline V gene data show CDR1 as SGHAT and CDR2 as FQDESV (reference sequence). The CDR3 DNA sequence: TGTGCCAGCAGCTTGACCCCGGCGGCTAGCGGGAGGGACGAGCAGTACTTC. Translating it yields CASSLTPAASGRDEQYF.

The rearrangement joins TRBV27 to TRBJ1-2; TRBD1 matches at 8 bases. This CDR3 has 13 residues. The J segment lost 9 bases and the V segment lost 3 bases, leaving 6 bases of the junction unmatched. CDR1 is MNHEY, CDR2 SMNVEV, per germline (reference sequence). The CDR3 DNA reads as TGTGCCAGCAGTTTCGGGACAGGAGGAAGCTACACCTTC. Protein sequence: CASSFGTGGSYTF.

This chain links TRBV6-1 with TRBJ2-1; possible D gene TRBD2, 6 bases. CDR1 and CDR2 (germline): MNHNS, SASEGT. V was clipped by 3 bases and J by 10 bases, with 16 bases between them. The CDR3 runs 14 residues. CDR3 in DNA: TGTGCCAGCAGTGAGGCGGGGTCGGGGAGGGAGCAGTTCTTC. It codes for CASSEAGSGREQFF.

Notes on this clone: This may come from a read error, since a much larger clone is one base off. This rearrangement joins TRBV7-9 to TRBJ1-1; D gene ambiguous. This CDR3 spans 13 amino acids. Germline V gene data show CDR1 as SEHNR and CDR2 as FQNEAQ (reference sequence). With 1 base removed from V and 1 base from J, the gap between germline ends came to 4 bases. CDR3 sequence: CASSLVQNTEAFF. The DNA of the CDR3 is TGTGCCAGCAGCTTAGTACAGAACACTGAAGCTTTCTTT.

This chain links TRBV5-1 with TRBJ2-1; D not certain. CDR3 length equals 13 residues. V lost 4 bases, J lost 9 bases, and 14 bases lay in between. Germline-derived CDR1 and CDR2 are SGHRS and YFSETQ. The CDR3 protein is CASSPQRSLEQFF. For the CDR3, the DNA is TGCGCCAGCAGCCCGCAGAGGTCCCTTGAGCAGTTCTTC.

V gene TRBV2 combines with J gene TRBJ2-5, with D maybe TRBD1 (5 bases). Per germline, CDR1 SNHLY and CDR2 FYNNEI. This CDR3 is built from 14 residues. V was cut by 7 bases and J by 2 bases, with 14 bases left in between. The DNA of the CDR3 is TGTGCCAGCACAATACAGGCCCCTCAAGAGACCCAGTACTTC. It specifies CASTIQAPQETQYF.

The genes are TRBV7-9 and TRBJ2-7, with TRBD1 matching over 9 bases. The J segment lost 5 bases and the V segment lost 5 bases, leaving 7 bases of the junction unmatched. The V gene's germline CDR1 is SEHNR and CDR2 FQNEAQ (reference sequence). The CDR3 is 14 residues long. The CDR3 bases are TGTGCCAGCAGCGAGGGGACAGGGCACCACGAGCAGTACTTC. Encoded protein: CASSEGTGHHEQYF.